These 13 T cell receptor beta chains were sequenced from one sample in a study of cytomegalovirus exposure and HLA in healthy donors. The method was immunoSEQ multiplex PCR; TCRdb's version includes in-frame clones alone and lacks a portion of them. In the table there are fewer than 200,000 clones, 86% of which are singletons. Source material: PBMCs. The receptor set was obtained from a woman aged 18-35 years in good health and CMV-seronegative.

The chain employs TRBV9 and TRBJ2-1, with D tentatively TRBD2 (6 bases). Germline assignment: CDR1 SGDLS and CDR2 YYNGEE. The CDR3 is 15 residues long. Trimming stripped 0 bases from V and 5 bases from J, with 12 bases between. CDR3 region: CASSVGGTLNNEQFF. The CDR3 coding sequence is TGTGCCAGCAGCGTAGGTGGGACTCTCAACAATGAGCAGTTCTTC.

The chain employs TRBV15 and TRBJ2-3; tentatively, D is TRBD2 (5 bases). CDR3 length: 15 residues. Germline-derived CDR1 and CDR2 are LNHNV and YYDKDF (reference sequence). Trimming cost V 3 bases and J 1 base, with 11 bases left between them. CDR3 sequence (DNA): TGTGCCACCAGCAGGCGGAGGACCCGCACAGATACGCAGTATTTT. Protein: CATSRRRTRTDTQYF.

The CDR3, as DNA: TGTGCCAGCAGTATGGAAGGACAGGGCACTGAAGCTTTCTTT. Translated: CASSMEGQGTEAFF. This chain joins TRBV27 and TRBJ1-1; 8 nucleotides agree with TRBD1. This CDR3 is 14 amino acids long. V lost 5 bases, J lost 4 bases, and 6 bases stayed unmatched. From germline, CDR1 is MNHEY and CDR2 SMNVEV (reference sequence).

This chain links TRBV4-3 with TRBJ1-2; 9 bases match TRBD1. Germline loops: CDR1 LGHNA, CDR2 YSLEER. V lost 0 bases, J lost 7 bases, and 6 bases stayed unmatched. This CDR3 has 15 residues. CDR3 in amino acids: CASSQDGGDRAGYTF. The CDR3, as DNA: TGCGCCAGCAGCCAAGATGGAGGGGACAGGGCTGGCTACACCTTC.

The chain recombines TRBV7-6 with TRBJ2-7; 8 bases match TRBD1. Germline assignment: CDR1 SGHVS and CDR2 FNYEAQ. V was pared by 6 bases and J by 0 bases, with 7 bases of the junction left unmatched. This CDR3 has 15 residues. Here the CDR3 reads CASRGGQGSSYEQYF. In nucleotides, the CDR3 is TGTGCCAGCAGAGGAGGACAGGGCAGCTCCTACGAGCAGTACTTC.

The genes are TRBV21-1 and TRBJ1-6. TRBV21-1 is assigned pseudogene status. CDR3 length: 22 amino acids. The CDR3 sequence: CASSIARGFIAQAGVGHSPLHF. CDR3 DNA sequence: TGTGCCAGCAGCATCGCTCGGGGGTTCATAGCCCAGGCTGGTGTTGGTCATTCACCCCTCCACTTT.

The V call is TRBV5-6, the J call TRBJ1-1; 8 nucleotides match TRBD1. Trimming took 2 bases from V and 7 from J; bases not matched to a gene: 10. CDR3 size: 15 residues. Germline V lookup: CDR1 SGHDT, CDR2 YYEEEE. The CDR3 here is CASSFLGGTGFEAFF. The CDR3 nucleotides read TGTGCCAGCAGCTTTTTGGGTGGGACAGGATTTGAAGCTTTCTTT.

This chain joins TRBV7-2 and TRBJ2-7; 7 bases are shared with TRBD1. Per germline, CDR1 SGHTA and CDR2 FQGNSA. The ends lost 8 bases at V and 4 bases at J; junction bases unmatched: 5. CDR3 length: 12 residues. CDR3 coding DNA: TGTGCCAGCGGACAGGATACGTACGAGCAGTACTTC. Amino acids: CASGQDTYEQYF. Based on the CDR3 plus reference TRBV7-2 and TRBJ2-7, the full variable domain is GAGVSQSPSNKVTEKGKDVELRCDPISGHTALYWYRQSLGQGLEFLIYFQGNSAPDKSGLPSDRFSAERTGGSVSTLTIQRTQQEDSAVYLCASGQDTYEQYFGPGTRLTVT.

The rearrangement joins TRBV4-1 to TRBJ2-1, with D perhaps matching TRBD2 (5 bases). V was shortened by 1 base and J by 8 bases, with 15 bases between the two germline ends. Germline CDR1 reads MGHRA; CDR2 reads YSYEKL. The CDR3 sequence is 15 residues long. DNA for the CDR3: TGCGCCAGCAGCCAAGTTCGGGCTAGCCTCCATGAGCAGTTCTTC. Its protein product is CASSQVRASLHEQFF.

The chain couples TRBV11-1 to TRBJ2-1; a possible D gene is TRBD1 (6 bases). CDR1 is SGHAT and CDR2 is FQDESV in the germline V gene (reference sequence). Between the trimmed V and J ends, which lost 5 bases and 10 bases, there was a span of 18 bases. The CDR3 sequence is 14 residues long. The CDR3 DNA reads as TGTGCCAGCAGCCCCGGACAGAGGTTAGGCGAGCAGTTCTTC. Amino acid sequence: CASSPGQRLGEQFF.

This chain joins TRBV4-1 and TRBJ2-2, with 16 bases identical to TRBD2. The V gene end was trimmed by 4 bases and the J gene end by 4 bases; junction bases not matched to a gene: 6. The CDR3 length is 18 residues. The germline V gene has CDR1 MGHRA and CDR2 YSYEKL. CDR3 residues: CASSPGTSGGVGTGELFF. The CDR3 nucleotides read TGCGCCAGCAGCCCTGGGACTAGCGGGGGGGTAGGCACCGGGGAGCTGTTTTTT.

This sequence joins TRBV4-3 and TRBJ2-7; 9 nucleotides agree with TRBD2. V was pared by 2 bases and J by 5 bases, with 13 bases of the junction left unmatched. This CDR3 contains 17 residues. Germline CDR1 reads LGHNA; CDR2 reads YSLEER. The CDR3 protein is CASSQFADGTSRDEQYF. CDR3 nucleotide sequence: TGCGCCAGCAGCCAATTCGCTGACGGGACTAGCCGTGACGAGCAGTACTTC.

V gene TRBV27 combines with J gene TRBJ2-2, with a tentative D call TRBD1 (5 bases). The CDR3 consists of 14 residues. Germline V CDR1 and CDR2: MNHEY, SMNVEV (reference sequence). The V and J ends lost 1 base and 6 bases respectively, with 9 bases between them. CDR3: CASSLLKGAGELFF. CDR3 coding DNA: TGTGCCAGCAGTTTATTAAAAGGGGCCGGGGAGCTGTTTTTT.